A selection of T cell receptor beta chains follows, all from one sample in a study of T cell changes during pregnancy in multiple sclerosis. Produced via immunoSEQ multiplex PCR; TCRdb's table is partial and in-frame only. The sample has tens of thousands of clones; roughly 90% are singletons. Sequences were derived from peripheral blood, sampled in the second trimester of pregnancy. The receptors were sampled from a female donor in good health, enrolled as a control in a pregnancy study. Both conserved end residues are part of each CDR3. The order of the fields is CDR3 length, D gene, clone size, V gene, J gene, CDR3 DNA, CDR3 protein. A D gene is named only where the DNA matches it firmly. Size tells how often a clone was seen (once, few, many) or the class of an expanded clone, and some rows leave it out.

14,.,.,TRBV7-3,TRBJ1-6,TGTGCCAGCAGCTTATCGGGCTATAATTCACCCCTCCACTTT,CASSLSGYNSPLHF
13,.,.,TRBV6-6,TRBJ1-1,TGTGCCAGCAGTTCCAGTGGAGTAGCTGAAGCTTTCTTT,CASSSSGVAEAFF
17,TRBD1,.,TRBV27,TRBJ1-2,TGTGCCAGCAGTTCTTACGACAGGGGAGAGGCTAACTATGGCTACACCTTC,CASSSYDRGEANYGYTF
13,.,once,TRBV7-8,TRBJ1-2,TGTGCCAGCATGCAGGCAGGGGACTATGGCTACACCTTC,CASMQAGDYGYTF
13,TRBD1,few,TRBV6-1,TRBJ2-7,TGTGCCAGCACCGGGACAGGGCTCCACGAGCAGTACTTC,CASTGTGLHEQYF
15,.,.,TRBV19,TRBJ2-1,TGTGCCAGTAGTATAGGGGCAATACTCTACAATGAGCAGTTCTTC,CASSIGAILYNEQFF
13,TRBD1,once,TRBV29-1,TRBJ1-2,TGCAGCGTGGGGAGGGACAGGGGGTATGGCTACACCTTC,CSVGRDRGYGYTF
17,.,.,TRBV18,TRBJ2-6,TGTGCCAGCTCACCCCGACAGGGAGGCCCTGGGGCCAACGTCCTGACTTTC,CASSPRQGGPGANVLTF
15,TRBD2,.,TRBV28,TRBJ2-7,TGTGCCAGCGGGACGGGACTAGCGGGAGTCTACGAGCAGTACTTC,CASGTGLAGVYEQYF
15,.,.,TRBV27,TRBJ1-5,TGTGCCAGCGGATCCTTGACGGCCCTAGGTCAGCCCCAGCATTTT,CASGSLTALGQPQHF
17,TRBD1,.,TRBV12-5,TRBJ1-2,TGTGCTAGTGGTTTGGTCGAATACGACAGGGCTTTACATGGCTACACCTTC,CASGLVEYDRALHGYTF
14,TRBD1,.,TRBV6-7,TRBJ2-4,TGTGCCAGCAGGTCACAGGGGGCATGGGACATTCAGTACTTC,CASRSQGAWDIQYF
13,.,.,TRBV27,TRBJ1-1,TGTGCCAGCAGTTTAAGGGGCCCAGGGGAAGCTTTCTTT,CASSLRGPGEAFF
17,TRBD2,.,TRBV27,TRBJ2-3,TGTGCCAGCAGTTCCCGGGGTAGCGGGGGTTGGGCAGATACGCAGTATTTT,CASSSRGSGGWADTQYF
14,.,.,TRBV9,TRBJ2-2,TGTGCCAGCAGCGTACAGGGTCACACCGGGGAGCTGTTTTTT,CASSVQGHTGELFF
18,TRBD2,.,TRBV7-6,TRBJ2-3,TGTGCCAGCAGCTTAGGGGTCTTGGGGGGGATGAGCACAGATACGCAGTATTTT,CASSLGVLGGMSTDTQYF
13,TRBD1,.,TRBV5-1,TRBJ1-4,TGCGCCAGCAGCGTGTCACAGGGGGCGAACCAAAATTTT,CASSVSQGANQNF
15,TRBD2,.,TRBV6-4,TRBJ2-1,TGTGCCAGCAGTGACGGACTAGCGGGAGGCAATGAGCAGTTCTTC,CASSDGLAGGNEQFF
14,.,.,TRBV5-4,TRBJ2-2,TGTGCCAGCAGCGCCTATACAGGGAGCGGGGAGCTGTTTTTT,CASSAYTGSGELFF
13,.,.,TRBV6-5,TRBJ1-2,TGTGCCAGCAGTCGGACCCTCCGGGGGGGCTACACCTTC,CASSRTLRGGYTF
16,TRBD1,.,TRBV7-9,TRBJ1-5,TGTGCCAGCAGCTCCACCGGGACAGGGGGAAAACAGCCCCAGCATTTT,CASSSTGTGGKQPQHF
15,TRBD2,.,TRBV19,TRBJ2-3,TGTGCCAGTAGTAGTACTAGCGAAAGCACAGATACGCAGTATTTT,CASSSTSESTDTQYF
16,TRBD2,.,TRBV9,TRBJ2-5,TGTGCCAGCAGCGTAGCTGAGAGCGGGGCCCAAGAGACCCAGTACTTC,CASSVAESGAQETQYF
16,TRBD1,.,TRBV28,TRBJ1-5,TGTGCCAGCAGCCTGACCTCGACAGGGGTCAATCAGCCCCAGCATTTT,CASSLTSTGVNQPQHF
14,.,once,TRBV18,TRBJ1-5,TGTGCCAGCTCACAGTCCAGGGTGGAACAGCCCCAGCATTTT,CASSQSRVEQPQHF
15,TRBD2,.,TRBV7-8,TRBJ2-2,TGTGCCAGCAGCTTCTTTCCTAGCGGCACCGGGGAGCTGTTTTTT,CASSFFPSGTGELFF
13,.,.,TRBV30,TRBJ1-4,TGTGCCTGGAGTGTAGCCTTTAATGAAAAACTGTTTTTT,CAWSVAFNEKLFF
14,TRBD1,.,TRBV9,TRBJ2-7,TGTGCCAGCAGCGTCGGGACAGGGACCTACGAGCAGTACTTC,CASSVGTGTYEQYF
15,TRBD1,.,TRBV18,TRBJ2-7,TGTGCCAGCTCACCACCAGGGCAGGGGGTATACGAGCAGTACTTC,CASSPPGQGVYEQYF
15,TRBD1,.,TRBV5-1,TRBJ1-1,TGCGCCAGCAGCCCTGGGACAGGGGCCGCCCGATGGGCTTTCTTT,CASSPGTGAARWAFF
15,TRBD1,.,TRBV5-1,TRBJ1-4,TGCGCCAGCAGCCCGACAGGGTTTGTTAATGAAAAACTGTTTTTT,CASSPTGFVNEKLFF
14,TRBD2,.,TRBV5-1,TRBJ2-7,TGCGCCAGCAGCCCCACAGCGGGGTCCTACGAGCAGTACTTC,CASSPTAGSYEQYF
15,.,medium-sized,TRBV4-3,TRBJ2-2,TGCGCCAGCAGCCATGGTGGTAGAGTATCCGGGGAGCTGTTTTTT,CASSHGGRVSGELFF
16,TRBD1,.,TRBV7-3,TRBJ2-3,TGTGCCAGCAGCCTCCCGGGACAGGGGGCAATAGATACGCAGTATTTT,CASSLPGQGAIDTQYF
13,.,.,TRBV30,TRBJ1-2,TGTGCCTGGAGTCGAGACAGTGACTATGGCTACACCTTC,CAWSRDSDYGYTF
18,.,.,TRBV4-1,TRBJ1-1,TGCGCCAGCAGCCGCTTAGCATCGGGACAAAACATGAACACTGAAGCTTTCTTT,CASSRLASGQNMNTEAFF
18,.,.,TRBV7-3,TRBJ1-6,TGTGCCAGCAGCTCCGCTGGGAGGACTAGCTCCTATAATTCACCCCTCCACTTT,CASSSAGRTSSYNSPLHF
12,TRBD1,.,TRBV6-5,TRBJ2-5,TGTGCCAGCAGTAAACAGGGGGAGACCCAGTACTTC,CASSKQGETQYF
16,TRBD2,.,TRBV11-2,TRBJ2-3,TGTGCCAGCAGCCGGGGGACTAGCGGGAGGGCAGATACGCAGTATTTT,CASSRGTSGRADTQYF
17,TRBD2,.,TRBV6-1,TRBJ2-3,TGTGCCAGCAGTGAAGGGGGGACTAGCGGACTAGCAGATACGCAGTATTTT,CASSEGGTSGLADTQYF
17,TRBD2,once,TRBV7-2,TRBJ2-3,TGTGCCAGCAGCTTAGCCTCGACTAGCGGGGCGACAGATACGCAGTATTTT,CASSLASTSGATDTQYF
16,TRBD2,.,TRBV2,TRBJ2-3,TGTGCCAGCAGTCCCCCTAGCGGGGGAAACACAGATACGCAGTATTTT,CASSPPSGGNTDTQYF
15,.,.,TRBV4-1,TRBJ1-4,TGCGCCAGCAGCCAAGATCGCCCACAGCCTGAAAAACTGTTTTTT,CASSQDRPQPEKLFF
12,TRBD1,.,TRBV29-1,TRBJ2-7,TGCAGCGCCACGGGACAGGGGCACGAGCAGTACTTC,CSATGQGHEQYF
16,.,.,TRBV5-4,TRBJ2-1,TGTGCCAGCAGCTTCGAGAGAGGGATCTCCTACAATGAGCAGTTCTTC,CASSFERGISYNEQFF
15,TRBD1,.,TRBV6-5,TRBJ1-2,TGTGCCAGCAGTTACTCTGGGACAGGGGCGTCTGGCTACACCTTC,CASSYSGTGASGYTF
16,.,.,TRBV27,TRBJ2-2,TGTGCCAGCAGCCCCCGGGACACCTCGAACACCGGGGAGCTGTTTTTT,CASSPRDTSNTGELFF
15,.,.,TRBV6-1,TRBJ2-4,TGTGCCAGCCTGTCTAGCGTAGATGCCAAAAACATTCAGTACTTC,CASLSSVDAKNIQYF
15,TRBD2,.,TRBV6-4,TRBJ2-1,TGTGCCAGCAGCGGGACTAGCGGGGGGGCCAATGAGCAGTTCTTC,CASSGTSGGANEQFF
16,.,.,TRBV6-5,TRBJ2-1,TGTGCCAGCAGTTACGGTAGGGGCCTAGCGAACGATGAGCAGTTCTTC,CASSYGRGLANDEQFF
15,TRBD2,.,TRBV30,TRBJ2-7,TGTGCCTGGAGTCCCACCGGGGGGATAGCCTACGAGCAGTACTTC,CAWSPTGGIAYEQYF
13,.,few,TRBV28,TRBJ2-7,TGTGCCAGCAGTCGACAGGAGCCCTACGAGCAGTACTTC,CASSRQEPYEQYF
15,.,.,TRBV12-5,TRBJ2-3,TGTGCTAGTGGGTGGGGAGCCTTGGGCACAGATACGCAGTATTTT,CASGWGALGTDTQYF
19,TRBD2,.,TRBV9,TRBJ2-1,TGTGCCAGCAGCGTAGCTACGCGCGCTGTAGCGGGGTGGACTAATGAGCAGTTCTTC,CASSVATRAVAGWTNEQFF
15,TRBD1,.,TRBV2,TRBJ2-7,TGTGCCAGCAGTGCACGGGACAGGGGCAGGTCCGAGCAGTACTTC,CASSARDRGRSEQYF
15,TRBD2,.,TRBV9,TRBJ2-1,TGTGCCAGCAGCGTAGCGCGGGGGGGGTACAATGAGCAGTTCTTC,CASSVARGGYNEQFF
16,.,.,TRBV28,TRBJ1-5,TGTGCCAGCATTGCGAGGCGAGATTATAGCAATCAGCCCCAGCATTTT,CASIARRDYSNQPQHF
15,.,.,TRBV18,TRBJ1-1,TGTGCCAGCTCACCAGCGGGGTTTATGAACACTGAAGCTTTCTTT,CASSPAGFMNTEAFF
15,TRBD1,.,TRBV5-1,TRBJ2-7,TGCGCCAGCAGCTCGTACAGGGGGACGTCCTACGAGCAGTACTTC,CASSSYRGTSYEQYF